The 32 T cell receptor beta chains in this list originate from one sample, sequenced in a study of cytomegalovirus exposure and HLA in healthy donors. PCR was performed using 60 Vbeta and 13 Jbeta primers. The data were produced by immunoSEQ multiplex PCR, yet TCRdb's version contains in-frame clones alone and is incomplete. The sample holds around 250,000 clones; approximately 82% are singletons and the top ten take under 8%. Sample: PBMCs. The receptors here all came from a woman aged 55-70 years in good health and CMV-seropositive.

The gene calls are TRBV5-1 and TRBJ2-7; TRBD1 might be the D (5 bases). Germline V gene data show CDR1 as SGHRS and CDR2 as YFSETQ. The CDR3 totals 15 residues. The V end was cut by 3 bases, the J end by 0 bases, with 13 bases between. This CDR3 is CASSSATVFSYEQYF. CDR3 nucleotide sequence: TGCGCCAGCAGCTCCGCGACAGTATTCTCCTACGAGCAGTACTTC. Combining the CDR3 with reference TRBV5-1 and TRBJ2-7 gives the whole variable domain KAGVTQTPRYLIKTRGQQVTLSCSPISGHRSVSWYQQTPGQGLQFLFEYFSETQRNKGNFPGRFSGRQFSNSRSEMNVSTLELGDSALYLCASSSATVFSYEQYFGPGTRLTVT.

The chain has TRBV21-1 and TRBJ2-2; the table names TRBD2, a call not compared with the DNA. TRBV21-1 is given as a pseudogene. CDR3 length: 19 amino acids. CDR3 sequence reads: CASSKRASGRAKDTGELFF. CDR3 DNA: TGTGCCAGCAGCAAAAGGGCTAGCGGGAGGGCCAAGGACACCGGGGAGCTGTTTTTT.

This clone was observed a few times. This sequence joins TRBV10-3 and TRBJ1-1, with D unresolved. The CDR3 is 11 residues long. Between the trimmed V and J ends, which lost 8 bases and 7 bases, there was a span of 11 bases. Germline V gives CDR1 ENHRY, CDR2 SYGVKD. CDR3 residues: CAIGSGNEAFF. The CDR3 nucleotides are TGTGCCATCGGCTCGGGGAATGAAGCTTTCTTT.

The rearrangement uses TRBV7-9 and TRBJ2-7; TRBD2 might be the D (5 bases). Germline CDR1 and CDR2: SEHNR and FQNEAQ (reference sequence). V shed 3 bases and J shed 4 bases, with 13 bases lying between them. CDR3 size: 14 residues. The CDR3, as DNA: TGTGCCAGCAGCTTGAGGGCAACGCGGTACGAGCAGTACTTC. The encoded protein is CASSLRATRYEQYF.

The V and J genes are TRBV2 and TRBJ2-1; TRBD2 matches at 9 bases. The CDR3 totals 16 residues. The germline gives CDR1 SNHLY, CDR2 FYNNEI. J gave up 4 bases and V 8 bases, and 12 bases lay outside the gene matches. CDR3 in amino acids: CASSINSGRPYNEQFF. Written as DNA, the CDR3 is TGTGCCAGCTCCATTAATAGCGGGAGACCATACAATGAGCAGTTCTTC.

V and J are TRBV10-1 and TRBJ2-1; 11 bases agree with TRBD2. Germline loops: CDR1 WNHNN, CDR2 SYGVQD (reference sequence). This CDR3 is 15 amino acids long. J gave up 7 bases and V 6 bases, and 8 bases lay outside the gene matches. Here the CDR3 reads CASSPLAGGRNEQFF. For the CDR3, the DNA is TGCGCCAGCAGCCCCCTAGCGGGAGGAAGGAATGAGCAGTTCTTC.

The chain joins TRBV27 to TRBJ1-1, with D perhaps matching TRBD1 (6 bases). The germline CDR1 and CDR2 sequences are MNHEY and SMNVEV (reference sequence). This CDR3 has 12 residues. V lost 3 bases and J lost 11, with 13 bases in between. CDR3 loop: CASSLGGQRAFF. CDR3 DNA: TGTGCCAGCAGTTTGGGTGGACAGCGGGCTTTCTTT.

The sample holds a few counts of this clone. V and J are TRBV6-1 and TRBJ2-7, with 9 bases identical to TRBD1. This CDR3 is built from 13 residues. The germline gives CDR1 MNHNS, CDR2 SASEGT. V trimming: 6 bases; J trimming: 1 base; junction bases outside the gene matches: 1. The CDR3 DNA reads TGTGCCAGCAGGGGGACAGGGTCCTACGAGCAGTACTTC. This encodes CASRGTGSYEQYF.

The CDR3: CASSPPGERLPAYEQYF. The CDR3 region has the DNA TGTGCCAGCAGCCCCCCCGGGGAGCGGCTACCAGCCTACGAGCAGTACTTC. This chain uses TRBV25-1 with TRBJ2-7, with a tentative D call TRBD2 (5 bases). Trimming removed 6 bases at V and 2 bases at J, with 23 bases between. CDR1 is MGHDK and CDR2 is SYGVNS in the germline V gene. The CDR3 totals 17 residues.

In its sample, this clone was seen once. The chain is built from TRBV7-9 and TRBJ1-1; D not resolved. The CDR3 is 13 amino acids. Germline V gene data show CDR1 as SEHNR and CDR2 as FQNEAQ (reference sequence). V was trimmed by 6 bases and J by 8 bases, leaving 16 bases between them. CDR3 loop: CASSTEGRTEAFF. The DNA of the CDR3 is TGTGCCAGCAGTACCGAGGGTAGGACGGAAGCTTTCTTT. The full variable domain, completed using reference TRBV7-9 and TRBJ1-1, is DTGVSQNPRHKITKRGQNVTFRCDPISEHNRLYWYRQTLGQGPEFLTYFQNEAQLEKSRLLSDRFSAERPKGSFSTLEIQRTEQGDSAMYLCASSTEGRTEAFFGQGTRLTVV.

The genes are TRBV5-1 and TRBJ2-2; possible D gene TRBD2, 5 bases. V gave up 0 bases and J gave up 7 bases, with 13 bases separating them. The germline CDR1 and CDR2 sequences are SGHRS and YFSETQ. CDR3 length: 15 residues. The chain's CDR3 is CASSLARGSHGELFF. DNA of the CDR3: TGCGCCAGCAGCTTGGCGAGAGGGTCCCACGGGGAGCTGTTTTTT.

The chain has TRBV14 and TRBJ2-3; 13 bases agree with TRBD2. J was trimmed by 3 bases and V by 4 bases; bases with no gene match: 7. The CDR3 consists of 17 residues. The germline V gene has CDR1 SGHDN and CDR2 FVKESK. CDR3 coding DNA: TGTGCCAGCAGCCCTGGCGAGACTAGCGGGGGGACAGATACGCAGTATTTT. As protein: CASSPGETSGGTDTQYF.

The chain carries TRBV11-3 and TRBJ2-2, with a tentative D call TRBD2 (6 bases). Trimming cost V 6 bases and J 0 bases, with 11 bases left between them. The CDR3 runs 15 residues. Germline V gene sequence: CDR1 SGHNT, CDR2 YENEEA. The CDR3 reads CASREGGPNTGELFF. The CDR3 DNA reads TGTGCCAGCAGGGAGGGTGGGCCGAACACCGGGGAGCTGTTTTTT.

The chain uses TRBV5-1 and TRBJ2-7, with 8 bases lining up with TRBD1. CDR3 length equals 15 residues. Germline V gene lookup returns CDR1 SGHRS and CDR2 YFSETQ. V was pared by 4 bases and J by 1 base, with 7 bases of the junction left unmatched. The CDR3 region has the DNA TGCGCCAGCAGCCACGGGACAGGAAGTTCCTACGAGCAGTACTTC. It translates to CASSHGTGSSYEQYF. Full variable domain (missing parts from reference TRBV5-1 and TRBJ2-7): KAGVTQTPRYLIKTRGQQVTLSCSPISGHRSVSWYQQTPGQGLQFLFEYFSETQRNKGNFPGRFSGRQFSNSRSEMNVSTLELGDSALYLCASSHGTGSSYEQYFGPGTRLTVT.

The chain has TRBV4-1 and TRBJ2-7, with 14 bases lining up with TRBD2. V lost 1 base to trimming and J lost 0 bases; unmatched junction nucleotides: 8. Germline-derived CDR1 and CDR2 are MGHRA and YSYEKL. This CDR3 is built from 19 residues. The CDR3 coding sequence is TGCGCCAGCAGCCAAGCCGGGACTAGCGGGAGTGAGGGCTCCTACGAGCAGTACTTC. This gives the protein CASSQAGTSGSEGSYEQYF.

This sequence joins TRBV5-4 and TRBJ2-1, with 7 bases matching TRBD1. The J segment lost 8 bases and the V segment lost 4 bases, leaving 12 bases of the junction unmatched. The CDR3 has 15 residues. Germline values: CDR1 SGHNT, CDR2 YYREEE (reference sequence). CDR3 in DNA: TGTGCCAGCAGCCCAGGGACGAGACAGGGAGATGAGCAGTTCTTC. Amino acids: CASSPGTRQGDEQFF.

The chain employs TRBV30 and TRBJ1-2; D remains ambiguous. The V gene's germline CDR1 is GTSNPN and CDR2 SVGIG (reference sequence). This CDR3 comprises 13 residues. V lost 5 bases and J 5 bases, leaving 15 bases between the germline ends. CDR3 coding DNA: TGTGCCTGGGACACCATCTCCCCTTATGGCTACACCTTC. Translating gives CAWDTISPYGYTF.

This clone was detected only once. The V and J genes are TRBV2 and TRBJ1-4; 8 positions agree with TRBD1. The CDR3 is 13 amino acids. J lost 5 bases, V lost 6 bases, and 2 bases had no gene match. The germline V gene encodes CDR1 SNHLY and CDR2 FYNNEI. DNA of the CDR3: TGTGCCAGCAGGGGACAGGAGAATGAAAAACTGTTTTTT. Translation gives CASRGQENEKLFF.

The CDR3 is CATGLGNEQFF. The CDR3 DNA sequence: TGTGCCACCGGACTGGGGAATGAGCAGTTCTTC. The chain uses TRBV10-3 and TRBJ2-1, with a weak D call TRBD2 (5 bases). The CDR3 loop spans 11 amino acids. Trimming removed 10 bases at V and 7 bases at J, with 11 bases between. Per germline, CDR1 ENHRY and CDR2 SYGVKD.

The chain carries TRBV4-1 and TRBJ1-2; weak D call: TRBD1 (6 bases). The germline V gene encodes CDR1 MGHRA and CDR2 YSYEKL. This CDR3 spans 16 amino acids. Deletions cut 6 bases from V and 5 bases from J, with 22 bases between. The CDR3 region is CASRNVNRDIRYGYTF. The CDR3 DNA follows: TGCGCCAGCAGAAATGTAAACCGGGACATTCGTTATGGCTACACCTTC.

V and J are TRBV6-1 and TRBJ2-5, with 9 positions matching TRBD1. CDR1 and CDR2 (germline): MNHNS, SASEGT. V was pared by 4 bases and J by 4 bases, with 1 base of the junction left unmatched. The CDR3 runs to 13 residues. CDR3 protein: CASSGQGGETQYF. The CDR3, as DNA: TGTGCCAGCAGTGGACAGGGGGGAGAGACCCAGTACTTC.

The rearrangement links TRBV6-1 to TRBJ2-1; D gene uncertain. Germline V gives CDR1 MNHNS, CDR2 SASEGT. Between the trimmed V and J ends, which lost 5 bases and 0 bases, there was a span of 8 bases. The CDR3 length is 14 residues. CDR3: CASSSISSYNEQFF. DNA of the CDR3: TGTGCCAGCAGTAGCATAAGCTCCTACAATGAGCAGTTCTTC.

The rearrangement links TRBV29-1 to TRBJ2-1, with D possibly TRBD2 on 7 matching bases. This CDR3 comprises 14 residues. CDR1 SQVTM and CDR2 ANQGSEA come from the germline V gene. V was clipped by 6 bases and J by 0 bases, with 12 bases between them. CDR3 DNA sequence: TGCAGCGTGGGGGGGCGGCCCTCCTACAATGAGCAGTTCTTC. This sequence encodes CSVGGRPSYNEQFF.

The gene calls are TRBV6-1 and TRBJ2-7, with D possibly TRBD1 on 6 matching bases. V lost 0 bases and J 0 bases, leaving 9 bases between the germline ends. The germline V gene has CDR1 MNHNS and CDR2 SASEGT. This CDR3 region has 15 residues. The CDR3 sequence is CASSEAGRGSYEQYF. In DNA, the CDR3 is TGTGCCAGCAGTGAAGCGGGCAGGGGCTCCTACGAGCAGTACTTC.

This chain joins TRBV27 and TRBJ2-2; D call uncertain. Germline V gives CDR1 MNHEY, CDR2 SMNVEV (reference sequence). The V end lost 4 bases, the J end lost 4 bases, and 10 bases lay between the germline ends. The CDR3 contains 14 residues. As DNA, the CDR3 is TGTGCCAGCAGTTCTCCGTTCCTCACCGGGGAGCTGTTTTTT. The encoded protein is CASSSPFLTGELFF.

The rearrangement uses TRBV27 and TRBJ2-7, with 7 bases matching TRBD2. The CDR3 length is 15 residues. Germline-derived CDR1 and CDR2 are MNHEY and SMNVEV (reference sequence). V was clipped by 2 bases and J by 2 bases; unmatched bases: 6. The CDR3: CASSLGLADTYEQYF. The DNA of the CDR3 is TGTGCCAGCAGTTTAGGGCTAGCGGACACCTACGAGCAGTACTTC.

The rearrangement joins TRBV15 to TRBJ2-4, with D possibly matching TRBD2 (5 bases). From germline, CDR1 is LNHNV and CDR2 YYDKDF (reference sequence). The CDR3 spans 16 residues. V shed 4 bases and J shed 0 bases, with 13 bases lying between them. The CDR3 loop is CATSKDLGGAKNIQYF. The CDR3 DNA reads as TGTGCCACCAGCAAAGACCTTGGAGGAGCCAAAAACATTCAGTACTTC.

This chain uses TRBV10-1 with TRBJ2-2; D possibly corresponds to TRBD2 (6 bases). This CDR3 has 15 residues. Between the trimmed V and J ends, which lost 1 base and 2 bases, there was a span of 8 bases. CDR1 and CDR2 from the germline V gene are WNHNN and SYGVQD (reference sequence). Here the CDR3 DNA reads TGCGCCAGCAGTGAGTTGGGACTTAACACCGGGGAGCTGTTTTTT. It encodes CASSELGLNTGELFF.

This clone was recorded a few times. This chain uses TRBV25-1 with TRBJ1-1; tentative D call: TRBD1 (5 bases). This CDR3 contains 16 residues. The V gene's germline CDR1 is MGHDK and CDR2 SYGVNS. V lost 1 base, J lost 0 bases, and 12 bases lay in between. The CDR3 DNA reads TGTGCCAGCAGTGAATTTGGGGCAGGGTTGAACACTGAAGCTTTCTTT. It codes for CASSEFGAGLNTEAFF.

The chain uses TRBV5-1 and TRBJ1-1, with D maybe TRBD1 (5 bases). This CDR3 is 14 amino acids long. In germline, CDR1 is SGHRS, CDR2 YFSETQ. Trimming left V 0 bases short and J 4 bases short, with 10 bases between. In nucleotides, the CDR3 is TGCGCCAGCAGCTTGGGACAGCTAGGCACTGAAGCTTTCTTT. Its translation: CASSLGQLGTEAFF.

CDR3 in DNA: TGTGCCAGCAGCCCAATTACGGGACAGGGTGTCGGGGAGCTGTTTTTT. The encoded protein is CASSPITGQGVGELFF. The rearrangement uses TRBV7-3 and TRBJ2-2; 9 positions match TRBD1. The CDR3 runs 16 residues. Germline CDR1 is SGHTA and CDR2 is FQGTGA. With 5 bases clipped from V and 7 bases from J, the junction kept 11 bases outside the gene matches.

The rearrangement uses TRBV28 and TRBJ1-2; D is undetermined. Trimming shortened V by 9 bases and J by 8 bases, and 16 bases separated the two germline ends. CDR1 is MDHEN, CDR2 SYDVKM, per germline. The CDR3 is 12 residues long. The CDR3 reads CASRGSTGGYTF. Written as DNA, the CDR3 is TGTGCCAGTCGAGGATCCACGGGGGGCTACACCTTC.